Listed below are T cell receptor beta chains from one sample, sequenced in a study of blood T cell repertoires in COVID-19. Only in-frame clones appear in the TCRdb table, and some are missing; sequencing was by immunoSEQ multiplex PCR. The sample lists hundreds of thousands of clones, approximately 89% occurring once. Sequencing input: PBMCs or T cells enriched from blood (not recorded which). These receptors were taken from a woman aged 40-49 years with acute COVID-19. Both conserved end residues are part of each CDR3. The order of the fields is J gene, D gene, clone size, V gene, CDR3 DNA, CDR3 protein. A D gene is named only where the DNA matches it firmly. Some rows have no size entry. The others give once, few or many, or a class for an expanded clone.

J gene: TRBJ1-5; D gene: -; clone size: few; V gene: TRBV7-9; CDR3 DNA: TGTGCCAGCAGCTTTATACAGGGCCAGCCCCAGCATTTT; CDR3 protein: CASSFIQGQPQHF
J gene: TRBJ2-7; D gene: -; clone size: few; V gene: TRBV7-9; CDR3 DNA: TGTGCCAGCAGCTTAGTACAGGACGGAGCCTACGAGCAGTACTTC; CDR3 protein: CASSLVQDGAYEQYF
J gene: TRBJ1-3; D gene: -; clone size: -; V gene: TRBV10-2; CDR3 DNA: TGCGCCAGCAGTGTTTCAGGGATCGGCACCATATATTTT; CDR3 protein: CASSVSGIGTIYF
J gene: TRBJ1-2; D gene: -; clone size: -; V gene: TRBV5-6; CDR3 DNA: TGTGCCAGCAGCTTGGTATCCCTCAAAAGCGACAGGTTCAATGGCTACACCTTC; CDR3 protein: CASSLVSLKSDRFNGYTF
J gene: TRBJ1-1; D gene: TRBD1; clone size: -; V gene: TRBV6-5; CDR3 DNA: TGTGCCAGCAGTTCACAGGGGGAAGCTTTCTTT; CDR3 protein: CASSSQGEAFF
J gene: TRBJ2-1; D gene: -; clone size: once; V gene: TRBV9; CDR3 DNA: TGTGCCAGCAGCGGCGTAGCTGTCCACAATGAGCAGTTCTTC; CDR3 protein: CASSGVAVHNEQFF
J gene: TRBJ2-5; D gene: TRBD2; clone size: -; V gene: TRBV19; CDR3 DNA: TGTGCCAGTAGTATGTCGGCGGGAGGGTGGGAGACCCAGTACTTC; CDR3 protein: CASSMSAGGWETQYF
J gene: TRBJ2-7; D gene: TRBD1; clone size: few; V gene: TRBV10-3; CDR3 DNA: TGTGCCATCAGTGAGTCGTTGGTGGGACAGAACTCCTACGAGCAGTACTTC; CDR3 protein: CAISESLVGQNSYEQYF
J gene: TRBJ2-2; D gene: -; clone size: -; V gene: TRBV9; CDR3 DNA: TGTGCCAGCAGCCCCCATACGCAGGGTGGGGAGCTGTTTTTT; CDR3 protein: CASSPHTQGGELFF
J gene: TRBJ1-6; D gene: -; clone size: -; V gene: TRBV19; CDR3 DNA: TGTGCCAGTACCTTATCCGGCCCAGGGGCGGATTCACCCCTCCACTTT; CDR3 protein: CASTLSGPGADSPLHF
J gene: TRBJ2-2; D gene: -; clone size: -; V gene: TRBV3-1/TRBV3-2; CDR3 DNA: TGTGCCAGCAGCCGCTTAGCGATACTAGACACCGGGGAGCTGTTTTTT; CDR3 protein: CASSRLAILDTGELFF
J gene: TRBJ2-1; D gene: TRBD1; clone size: once; V gene: TRBV24-1; CDR3 DNA: TGTGCCACCAGTGACCAGGGACAGGGGGACAATGAGCAGTTCTTC; CDR3 protein: CATSDQGQGDNEQFF
J gene: TRBJ1-6; D gene: TRBD1; clone size: few; V gene: TRBV19; CDR3 DNA: TGTGCCAGTAGTACGTCAGGGGGCGTAAATTCACCCCTCCACTTT; CDR3 protein: CASSTSGGVNSPLHF
J gene: TRBJ1-1; D gene: -; clone size: -; V gene: TRBV12-3/TRBV12-4; CDR3 DNA: TGTGCCAGCAGTGTGACTGTGGAAGCTTTCTTT; CDR3 protein: CASSVTVEAFF
J gene: TRBJ2-3; D gene: TRBD2; clone size: -; V gene: TRBV10-3; CDR3 DNA: TGTGCCATCATGGCCGGGACTAGCGGTACAGATACGCAGTATTTT; CDR3 protein: CAIMAGTSGTDTQYF
J gene: TRBJ2-3; D gene: TRBD2; clone size: -; V gene: TRBV28; CDR3 DNA: TGTGCCAGCAGTTTGGACGGACTAGCGGGAAGGAGGGATACGCAGTATTTT; CDR3 protein: CASSLDGLAGRRDTQYF